The 6 T cell receptor beta chains presented below share a single source sample, sequenced in a study of T-cell reconstitution after alpha-beta-depleted transplantation in children. The TCRbeta library was prepared with unique molecular identifiers. MiXCR, applied by TCRdb to the PCR reads, yields one record per CDR3 protein. The repertoire consists of 750,000 to 950,000 distinct CDR3 sequences, with 15% to 20% occurring once and the leading ten covering about 4.6%. Specimen: PBMCs, mostly from graft donor cells, collected 360 days after TCRalphabeta/CD19-depleted stem cell transplant. The receptors here all came from a male patient between 10 and 17 years old who had a stem cell transplant for acute lymphoblastic leukemia, so the T cells may come from the graft donor.

This clonotype has just a few counts. The rearrangement links TRBV5-1 to TRBJ1-3; no clear D gene. CDR1 and CDR2 from the germline V gene are SGHRS and YFSETQ. V lost 5 bases, J lost 7 bases, and 13 bases lay in between. CDR3 length: 13 amino acids. The CDR3 region has the DNA TGCGCCAGCAGAGGAGAAGGATTGAACACCATATATTTT. Translating it yields CASRGEGLNTIYF. The full variable domain, completed using reference TRBV5-1 and TRBJ1-3, is KAGVTQTPRYLIKTRGQQVTLSCSPISGHRSVSWYQQTPGQGLQFLFEYFSETQRNKGNFPGRFSGRQFSNSRSEMNVSTLELGDSALYLCASRGEGLNTIYFGEGSWLTVV.

This clonotype was observed a single time. The V gene is TRBV11-2, the J gene TRBJ1-4, with 7 nucleotides matching TRBD1. This CDR3 has 16 amino acids. CDR1 SGHAT and CDR2 FQNNGV come from the germline V gene. The J segment lost 8 bases and the V segment lost 5 bases, leaving 14 bases of the junction unmatched. CDR3 nucleotide sequence: TGTGCCAGCAGCCCCCACTATGGACAGGCGGAGGAAAAACTGTTTTTT. Translated: CASSPHYGQAEEKLFF. Full variable domain (rest looked up from reference TRBV11-2 and TRBJ1-4): EAGVAQSPRYKIIEKRQSVAFWCNPISGHATLYWYQQILGQGPKLLIQFQNNGVVDDSQLPKDRFSAERLKGVDSTLKIQPAKLEDSAVYLCASSPHYGQAEEKLFFGSGTQLSVL.

The chain uses TRBV4-1 and TRBJ2-1; TRBD2 matches at 7 bases. In germline, CDR1 is MGHRA, CDR2 YSYEKL. The CDR3 runs to 16 residues. V gave up 3 bases and J gave up 9 bases; unmatched junction bases: 14. The CDR3 reads CASSQGRGSHGVEQFF. The DNA of the CDR3 is TGCGCCAGCAGCCAGGGTCGCGGGAGCCACGGGGTTGAGCAGTTCTTC.

The chain employs TRBV6-6 and TRBJ1-5; D might be TRBD1 (6 bases). V lost 8 bases to trimming and J lost 5 bases, with 10 bases between them. The CDR3 has 12 residues. From germline, CDR1 is MNHNY and CDR2 SVGAGI (reference sequence). The CDR3 sequence is CASCGGDQPQHF. The CDR3, as DNA: TGTGCCAGCTGCGGGGGCGATCAGCCCCAGCATTTT.

The chain combines TRBV4-2 with TRBJ2-5; tentatively, D is TRBD2 (5 bases). Germline loops: CDR1 LGHNA, CDR2 YNFKEQ. The V gene lost 4 bases and the J gene lost 5 bases, with 14 bases spanning the gap. This CDR3 is 14 amino acids long. The CDR3 bases are TGTGCCAGCAGCCTAGAGGGAGTAGGTGAGACCCAGTACTTC. Its protein is CASSLEGVGETQYF.

The genes are TRBV11-2 and TRBJ2-1; 10 bases align to TRBD2. The CDR3 runs to 18 residues. Germline trimming cut 1 base from V and 6 bases from J; bases unmatched to any gene: 12. Germline V gene sequence: CDR1 SGHAT, CDR2 FQNNGV. As DNA, the CDR3 is TGTGCCAGCAGCTTAGCTCTGTCTAGCGGGGGATCTGGCAATGAGCAGTTCTTC. Translation: CASSLALSSGGSGNEQFF.